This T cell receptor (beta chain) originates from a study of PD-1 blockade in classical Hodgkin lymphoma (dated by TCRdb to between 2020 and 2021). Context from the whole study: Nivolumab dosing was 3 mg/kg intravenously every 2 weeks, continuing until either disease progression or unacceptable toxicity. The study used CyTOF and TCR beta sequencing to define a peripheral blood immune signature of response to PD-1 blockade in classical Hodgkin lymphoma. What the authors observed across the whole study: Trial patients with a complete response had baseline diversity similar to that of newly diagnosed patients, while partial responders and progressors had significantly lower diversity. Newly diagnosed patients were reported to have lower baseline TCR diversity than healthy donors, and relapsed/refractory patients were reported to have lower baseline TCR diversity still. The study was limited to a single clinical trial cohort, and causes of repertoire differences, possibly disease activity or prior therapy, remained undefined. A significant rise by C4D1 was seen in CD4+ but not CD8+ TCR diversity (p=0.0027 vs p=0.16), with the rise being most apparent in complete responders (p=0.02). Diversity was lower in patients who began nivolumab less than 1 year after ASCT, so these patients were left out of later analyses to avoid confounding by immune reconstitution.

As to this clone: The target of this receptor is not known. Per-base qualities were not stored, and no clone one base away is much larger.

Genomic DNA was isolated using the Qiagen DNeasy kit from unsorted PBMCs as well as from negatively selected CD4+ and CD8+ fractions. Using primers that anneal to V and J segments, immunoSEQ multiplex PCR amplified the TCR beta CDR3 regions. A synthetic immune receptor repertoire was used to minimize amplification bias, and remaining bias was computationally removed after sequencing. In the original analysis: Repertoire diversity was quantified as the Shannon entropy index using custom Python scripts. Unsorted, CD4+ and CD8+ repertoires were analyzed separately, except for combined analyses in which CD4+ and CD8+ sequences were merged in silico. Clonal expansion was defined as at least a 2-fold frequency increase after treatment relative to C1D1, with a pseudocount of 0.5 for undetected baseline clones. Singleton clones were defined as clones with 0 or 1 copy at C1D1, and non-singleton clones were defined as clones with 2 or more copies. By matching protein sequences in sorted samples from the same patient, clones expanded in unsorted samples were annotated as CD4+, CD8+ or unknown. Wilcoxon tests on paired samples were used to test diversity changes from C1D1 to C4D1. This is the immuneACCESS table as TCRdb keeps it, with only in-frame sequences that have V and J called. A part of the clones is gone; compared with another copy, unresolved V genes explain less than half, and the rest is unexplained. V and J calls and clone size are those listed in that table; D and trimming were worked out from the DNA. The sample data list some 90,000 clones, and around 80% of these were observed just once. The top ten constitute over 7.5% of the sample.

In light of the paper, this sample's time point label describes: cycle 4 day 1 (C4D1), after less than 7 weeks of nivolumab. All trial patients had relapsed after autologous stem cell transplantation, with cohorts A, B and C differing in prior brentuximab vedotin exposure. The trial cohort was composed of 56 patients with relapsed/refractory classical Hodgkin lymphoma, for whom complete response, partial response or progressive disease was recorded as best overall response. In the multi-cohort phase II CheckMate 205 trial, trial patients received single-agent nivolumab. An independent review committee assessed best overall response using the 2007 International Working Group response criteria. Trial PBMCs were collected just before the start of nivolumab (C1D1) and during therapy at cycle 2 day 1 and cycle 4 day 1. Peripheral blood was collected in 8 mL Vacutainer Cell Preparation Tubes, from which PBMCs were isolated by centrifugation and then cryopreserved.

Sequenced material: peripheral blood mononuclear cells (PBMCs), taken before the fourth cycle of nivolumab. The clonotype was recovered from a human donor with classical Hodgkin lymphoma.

DNA sequence: TGTGCCAGCAGCTTAGGTATAGACTCTTCCGGGGAGCTGTTTTTT. This is translated as CASSLGIDSSGELFF. The chain couples TRBV13 to TRBJ2-2, with no reliable assignment of the D segment. Including the terminal cysteine and phenylalanine, the CDR3 comprises 15 residues. The entry retains the CDR3 DNA only, 45 bases that are in frame from base 1. V and J are truncated by 0 bases and 6 bases respectively, leaving an intervening sequence of 11 bases. The germline V gene (reference sequence) yields PRHDT for CDR1 and FYEKMQ for CDR2. The entire variable domain, with the stretches around the CDR3 drawn from the reference TRBV13 and TRBJ2-2 proteins, is AAGVIQSPRHLIKEKRETATLKCYPIPRHDTVYWYQQGPGQDPQFLISFYEKMQSDKGSIPDRFSAQQFSDYHSELNMSSLELGDSALYFCASSLGIDSSGELFFGEGSRLTVL.